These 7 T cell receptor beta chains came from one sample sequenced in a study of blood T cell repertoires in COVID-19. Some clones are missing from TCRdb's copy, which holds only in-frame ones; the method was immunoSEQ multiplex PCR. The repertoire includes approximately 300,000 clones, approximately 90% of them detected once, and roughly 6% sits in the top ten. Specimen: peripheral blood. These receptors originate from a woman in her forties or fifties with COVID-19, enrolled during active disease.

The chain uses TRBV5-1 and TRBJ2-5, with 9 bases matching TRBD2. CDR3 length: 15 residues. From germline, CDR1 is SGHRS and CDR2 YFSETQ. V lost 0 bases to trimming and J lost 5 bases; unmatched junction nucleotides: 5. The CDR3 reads CASSLGLAVGETQYF. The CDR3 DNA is TGCGCCAGCAGCTTGGGACTAGCGGTAGGGGAGACCCAGTACTTC.

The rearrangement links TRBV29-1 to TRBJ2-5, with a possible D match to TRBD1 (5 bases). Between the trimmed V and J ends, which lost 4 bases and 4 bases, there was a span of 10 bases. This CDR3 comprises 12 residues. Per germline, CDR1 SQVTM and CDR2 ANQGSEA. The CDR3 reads CSVVVQGETQYF. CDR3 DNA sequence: TGCAGCGTTGTAGTTCAGGGAGAGACCCAGTACTTC.

The DNA for the CDR3 is TGTGCTAGTGGTTTGGCAACTTCGTACGAGCAGTACTTC. This gives the protein CASGLATSYEQYF. The chain couples TRBV12-5 to TRBJ2-7; no definite D call. Per the germline V gene, CDR1 is LGHNT and CDR2 is FRNRAP. The V and J ends lost 1 base and 4 bases respectively, with 8 bases between them. The CDR3 has 13 residues.

The CDR3 nucleotides are TGTGCCAGCACCGAGCGGCTTGCACGGGAGCAGTTCTTC. Protein: CASTERLAREQFF. The chain joins TRBV6-5 to TRBJ2-1; a weak D match, TRBD2 (5 bases). The CDR3 spans 13 residues. V was trimmed by 7 bases and J by 10 bases, leaving 17 bases between them. CDR1 MNHEY and CDR2 SVGAGI come from the germline V gene.

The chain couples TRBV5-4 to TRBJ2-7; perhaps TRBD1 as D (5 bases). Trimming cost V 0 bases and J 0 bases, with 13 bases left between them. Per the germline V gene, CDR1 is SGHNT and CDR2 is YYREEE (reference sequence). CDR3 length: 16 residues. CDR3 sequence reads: CASSLEADSSSYEQYF. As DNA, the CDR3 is TGTGCCAGCAGCTTGGAGGCCGACAGTAGCTCCTACGAGCAGTACTTC.

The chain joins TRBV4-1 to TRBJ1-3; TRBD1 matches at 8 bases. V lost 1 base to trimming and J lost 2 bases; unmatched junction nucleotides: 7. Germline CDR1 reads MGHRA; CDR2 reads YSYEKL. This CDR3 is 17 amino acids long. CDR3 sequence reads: CASSQGDRGGAGNTIYF. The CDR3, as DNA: TGCGCCAGCAGCCAAGGAGACAGGGGTGGGGCTGGAAACACCATATATTTT.

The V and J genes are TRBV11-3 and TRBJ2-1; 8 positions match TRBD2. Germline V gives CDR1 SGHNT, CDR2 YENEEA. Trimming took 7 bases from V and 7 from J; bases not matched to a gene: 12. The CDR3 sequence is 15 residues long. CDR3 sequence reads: CASTPSGRGGNEQFF. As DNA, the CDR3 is TGTGCCAGCACCCCGAGCGGGAGAGGTGGAAATGAGCAGTTCTTC.